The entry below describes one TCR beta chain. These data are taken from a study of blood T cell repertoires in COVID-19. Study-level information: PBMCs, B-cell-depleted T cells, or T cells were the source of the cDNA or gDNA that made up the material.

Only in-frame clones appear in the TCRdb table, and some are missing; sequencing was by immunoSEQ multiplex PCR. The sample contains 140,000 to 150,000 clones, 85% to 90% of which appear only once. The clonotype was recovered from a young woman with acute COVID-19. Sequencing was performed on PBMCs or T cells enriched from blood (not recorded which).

This CDR3 reads CASSVVIWGPDTGELFF. The CDR3 region has the DNA TGTGCCAGCTCAGTCGTAATATGGGGGCCCGACACCGGGGAGCTGTTTTTT. This chain connects TRBV18 to TRBJ2-2; maybe TRBD1 (6 bases). The germline V and J ends were trimmed by 5 bases and 3 bases, with 19 bases remaining between them. The V gene's germline CDR1 is KGHSH and CDR2 LQKENI. CDR3 length: 17 amino acids.